This T cell receptor (beta chain) appears in the sequencing data of a study of identical twins. TCRdb recomputed calls from the 5' RACE reads with MiXCR, one row per CDR3 protein. The sample has 650,000 to 800,000 distinct CDR3 sequences; around 8.6% are singletons. Germline V gene sequence: CDR1 SGHRS, CDR2 YFSETQ. The CDR3 runs to 14 residues. Trimming cost V 4 bases and J 6 bases, with 13 bases left between them. The same data also contributed to another study, on yellow fever vaccine responses in identical twins.

V usage is TRBV5-1 and J usage is TRBJ2-2, with D perhaps TRBD2 (6 bases). The sample consisted of PBMCs. The TCR comes from a woman aged 18-35 years in good health. The CDR3 nucleotides read TGCGCCAGCAGCCTACGGAGGGAGGCCGGGGAGCTGTTTTTT. It codes for CASSLRREAGELFF.